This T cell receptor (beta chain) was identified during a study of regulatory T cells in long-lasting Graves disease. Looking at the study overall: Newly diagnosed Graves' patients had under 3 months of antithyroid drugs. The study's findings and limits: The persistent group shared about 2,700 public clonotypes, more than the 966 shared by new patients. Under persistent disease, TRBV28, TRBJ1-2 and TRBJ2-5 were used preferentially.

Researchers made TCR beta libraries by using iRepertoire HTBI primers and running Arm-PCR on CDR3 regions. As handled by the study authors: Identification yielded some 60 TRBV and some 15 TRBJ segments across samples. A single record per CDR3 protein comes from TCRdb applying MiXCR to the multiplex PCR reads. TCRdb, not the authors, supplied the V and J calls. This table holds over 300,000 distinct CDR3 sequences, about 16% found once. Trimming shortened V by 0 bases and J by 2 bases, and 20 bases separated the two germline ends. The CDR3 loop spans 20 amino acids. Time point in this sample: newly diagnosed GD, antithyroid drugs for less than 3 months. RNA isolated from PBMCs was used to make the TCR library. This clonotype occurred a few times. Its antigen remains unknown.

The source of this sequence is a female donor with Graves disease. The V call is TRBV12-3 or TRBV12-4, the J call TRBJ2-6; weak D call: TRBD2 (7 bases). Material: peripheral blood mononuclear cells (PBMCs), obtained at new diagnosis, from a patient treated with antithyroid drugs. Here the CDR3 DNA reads TGTGCCAGCAGTTTAGCGCTAAATGGGGGAGGGGGACCTGGGGCCAACGTCCTGACTTTC. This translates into CASSLALNGGGGPGANVLTF.